The T cell receptor (beta chain) described here comes from a study of CD8 T cells in Susac syndrome. Trimming removed 5 bases from V and 0 bases from J; junction bases left unmatched: 1. There are 14 residues in the CDR3. Germline CDR1 is LNHDA and CDR2 is SQIVND (reference sequence). This clonotype appeared a few times. An input of roughly 0.5 to 1 ug of RNA was subjected to reverse transcription using random hexamers. Each CDR3 protein gets one entry after TCRdb re-called the immunoSEQ multiplex PCR reads with MiXCR. Of hundreds of thousands of distinct CDR3 sequences listed, 75% to 90% were seen once; the top ten hold roughly 0.2%. TCR beta sequencing covered blood CD8+ and CD4+ T cells.

The chain is built from TRBV19 and TRBJ2-1; the match to TRBD2 covers 7 bases. Sequencing input: CD8+ T cells from PBMCs. The source is a human donor with multiple sclerosis. The CDR3 protein is CASSPSGSYNEQFF. The CDR3 nucleotides are TGTGCCAGTAGTCCTAGCGGCTCCTACAATGAGCAGTTCTTC. Full variable domain (missing parts from reference TRBV19 and TRBJ2-1): DGGITQSPKYLFRKEGQNVTLSCEQNLNHDAMYWYRQDPGQGLRLIYYSQIVNDFQKGDIAEGYSVSREKKESFPLTVTSAQKNPTAFYLCASSPSGSYNEQFFGPGTRLTVL.